This paragraph reports one T cell receptor beta chain. Its specific antigen is unknown. No quality values exist for individual bases; no much larger clone is one base distant. The library was built by means of the immunoSEQ multiplex PCR assay. The deep sequencing platform assayed 90,000 to 100,000 TCR templates per sample. Genomic DNA extracted from sorted T cells was used for TCRbeta CDR3 sequencing. On the study's bioinformatics: Clonal analysis of TCRbeta CDR3 data was done in the R programming language. Comparing unstimulated samples against CFSE-low samples taken after the reaction was how alloreactive CD4+ and CD8+ clones were defined. Regulatory or non-regulatory origin was assigned to alloreactive CD4+ clones by matching of sequences to sorted unstimulated Treg and non-Treg repertoires. TCRdb obtained this table from immuneACCESS and retained in-frame rearrangements with V and J assigned. These tables miss some clones; where compared with another copy, unresolved V genes account for less than half of the shortfall, and the remainder is unexplained. That table furnishes V, J and clone size, whereas the DNA furnished D and trimming. This sample has roughly 100,000 clones in its table, and roughly 92% of those were observed once. The top ten clonotypes cover 0.9% to 1.3% of the sample.

Sorted unstimulated T cells and proliferating T cells recovered from mixed lymphocyte reactions were subjected to TCRbeta CDR3 sequencing. Fresh whole blood from fewer than twelve HLA-typed healthy donors was used to isolate PBMCs. Trimming takes 6 bases from V and 5 bases from J, and the germline ends sit 13 bases apart. From its cysteine to its phenylalanine, the CDR3 spans 12 amino acids. The read is trimmed to its CDR3 DNA, 36 bases read in frame from base 1. CDR1 and CDR2 are drawn from the germline V gene: SQVTM, ANQGSEA. The data derive from a study of siplizumab effects on memory and regulatory T cells (dated 2019 in TCRdb). For the wider study: The study examined how the anti-CD2 antibody siplizumab affects alloreactive T-cell subsets in allogeneic mixed lymphocyte reactions built from human PBMCs.

Here is what the overall study found, with its caveats: About 80-96% of proliferating CD4+ or CD8+ clones could not be given a naive or memory phenotype. Because sequences below about 10^-5 frequency were poorly captured, only a minor fraction of alloreactive clones could be mapped to unstimulated subsets. Whether proliferating Tregs from siplizumab cultures actually had suppressive function was not functionally confirmed. Siplizumab significantly reduced the cumulative frequency of alloreactive sequences traceable to unstimulated CD4+ memory T cells. Compared with memory T cells, unstimulated naive T cells appeared more diverse, and naive cells seemed to make a substantial contribution to the alloresponse. Among mappable alloreactive CD4+ clones, an average Treg-derived fraction of roughly 71% was observed with siplizumab, compared with 26.9% in control reactions.

The receptor chain draws on TRBV29-1 and TRBJ1-1, with no confidently assigned D gene. This TCR came from a human donor in good health. The sequencing input was CD4+ T cells sorted from blood. The DNA sequence is TGCAGCGTCCTGACCGGACGGACTGAAGCTTTCTTT. The translation is CSVLTGRTEAFF.